This is a list of T cell receptor beta chains from one sample in a study of OX40 agonist ivuxolimab in advanced cancers. TCRdb's copy holds only in-frame clones and misses some; the assay was immunoSEQ multiplex PCR. In the table there are about 81,000 clones, around 93% of which are singletons. The sequenced sample was CD4+ or CD8+ T cells sorted from blood, obtained in a trial of the OX40 agonist ivuxolimab. Receptor source: an adult with an advanced solid tumor such as melanoma, head and neck, liver or kidney cancer. Both conserved end residues are part of each CDR3. Fields, in order: V gene, D gene, clone size, J gene, CDR3 DNA, CDR3 protein. D genes are given only for firm matches. Only some rows state a clone size, as once, few, many or a class for expanded clones.

v_gene: TRBV9
d_gene: .
abundance: .
j_gene: TRBJ1-3
CDR3nt: TGTGCCAGCAGCGTAGATTGGGGCCCTGGAAACACCATATATTTT
CDR3aa: CASSVDWGPGNTIYF

v_gene: TRBV27
d_gene: TRBD1
abundance: .
j_gene: TRBJ1-1
CDR3nt: TGTGCCAGCAGTTTAGGGGACAGGCTGAACACTGAAGCTTTCTTT
CDR3aa: CASSLGDRLNTEAFF

v_gene: TRBV6-5
d_gene: TRBD1
abundance: .
j_gene: TRBJ1-1
CDR3nt: TGTGCCAGCGTGGGGGGACAGGAGGTTGAAGCTTTCTTT
CDR3aa: CASVGGQEVEAFF

v_gene: TRBV4-1
d_gene: TRBD2
abundance: .
j_gene: TRBJ2-5
CDR3nt: TGCGCCAGCAGCCGCGGACTAGCTGTTGAGACCCAGTACTTC
CDR3aa: CASSRGLAVETQYF

v_gene: TRBV21-1
d_gene: .
abundance: .
j_gene: TRBJ2-6
CDR3nt: TGTGCCAGCAGTGTGCCGCCGGGACCCATGTGCTCTGGGGCCAACGTCCTGACTTTC
CDR3aa: CASSVPPGPMCSGANVLTF

v_gene: TRBV5-1
d_gene: TRBD1
abundance: .
j_gene: TRBJ2-2
CDR3nt: TGCGCCAGCACCCAGGGACAGGGGAACACCGGGGAGCTGTTTTTT
CDR3aa: CASTQGQGNTGELFF

v_gene: TRBV28
d_gene: TRBD1
abundance: .
j_gene: TRBJ2-7
CDR3nt: TGTGCCACAGACAGGGGGGCCTACGAGCAGTACTTC
CDR3aa: CATDRGAYEQYF

v_gene: TRBV4-2
d_gene: TRBD2
abundance: .
j_gene: TRBJ2-7
CDR3nt: TGTGCCAGCAGCCAAGATTTGAGCGGGAGGGCCCTGTTCTACGAGCAGTACTTC
CDR3aa: CASSQDLSGRALFYEQYF

v_gene: TRBV5-6
d_gene: TRBD1
abundance: .
j_gene: TRBJ1-3
CDR3nt: TGTGCCAGCAGCTTGGGACAGGGGGCTGGAAACACCATATATTTT
CDR3aa: CASSLGQGAGNTIYF

v_gene: TRBV23-1
d_gene: .
abundance: .
j_gene: TRBJ2-7
CDR3nt: TGCGCCATCCCTAAAGAGGAGGGGGGAAACGAGCAGTACTTC
CDR3aa: CAIPKEEGGNEQYF

v_gene: TRBV7-9
d_gene: .
abundance: .
j_gene: TRBJ2-5
CDR3nt: TGTGCCAGCCGCCGGTCCCGTATGAGAATGAGAGAGACCCAGTACTTC
CDR3aa: CASRRSRMRMRETQYF

v_gene: TRBV18
d_gene: .
abundance: .
j_gene: TRBJ1-1
CDR3nt: TGTGCCAGCTCACCAGCGGGGGCCCCGAACACTGAAGCTTTCTTT
CDR3aa: CASSPAGAPNTEAFF

v_gene: TRBV5-4
d_gene: .
abundance: once
j_gene: TRBJ2-5
CDR3nt: TGTGCCAGCAGCAGAACAGAGTACCAAGAGACCCAGTACTTC
CDR3aa: CASSRTEYQETQYF

v_gene: TRBV4-2
d_gene: .
abundance: .
j_gene: TRBJ1-1
CDR3nt: TGTGCCAGCAGCCCCAGAGGAGACAGGAACACTGAAGCTTTCTTT
CDR3aa: CASSPRGDRNTEAFF

v_gene: TRBV11-2
d_gene: .
abundance: .
j_gene: TRBJ2-7
CDR3nt: TGTGCCAGCGCCCACCCCGACGGGACCTACGAGCAGTACTTC
CDR3aa: CASAHPDGTYEQYF

v_gene: TRBV4-1
d_gene: TRBD1
abundance: .
j_gene: TRBJ2-1
CDR3nt: TGCGCCAGCAGCCAAGTGACAGGGTACCCCCATGAGCAGTTCTTC
CDR3aa: CASSQVTGYPHEQFF

v_gene: TRBV19
d_gene: .
abundance: once
j_gene: TRBJ2-1
CDR3nt: TGTGCCAGTACCGAGAAACCGAGCTCCTACAATGAGCAGTTCTTC
CDR3aa: CASTEKPSSYNEQFF

v_gene: TRBV10-3
d_gene: TRBD2
abundance: .
j_gene: TRBJ2-3
CDR3nt: TGTGCCATCAGTGGGACTAGCGGGAGAAGCACAGATACGCAGTATTTT
CDR3aa: CAISGTSGRSTDTQYF

v_gene: TRBV19
d_gene: .
abundance: .
j_gene: TRBJ2-3
CDR3nt: TGTGCCAGTAGTAGCGGGCACGCCAGCACAGATACGCAGTATTTT
CDR3aa: CASSSGHASTDTQYF

v_gene: TRBV27
d_gene: TRBD1
abundance: .
j_gene: TRBJ2-7
CDR3nt: TGTGCCAGCAGTGCCACGGGACAGGGGTCCTACGAGCAGTACTTC
CDR3aa: CASSATGQGSYEQYF

v_gene: TRBV18
d_gene: .
abundance: .
j_gene: TRBJ2-3
CDR3nt: TGTGCCAGCTCACCAGCTTCCGAGGGGATGGGTACAGATACGCAGTATTTT
CDR3aa: CASSPASEGMGTDTQYF

v_gene: TRBV7-2
d_gene: .
abundance: once
j_gene: TRBJ2-7
CDR3nt: TGTGCCAGCAGCTTCTCATTTAAGTTCGACGAGCAGTACTTC
CDR3aa: CASSFSFKFDEQYF

v_gene: TRBV7-2
d_gene: TRBD1
abundance: once
j_gene: TRBJ2-7
CDR3nt: TGTGCCAGCAGCGACAAGGGGGCGACGTACGAGCAGTACTTC
CDR3aa: CASSDKGATYEQYF

v_gene: TRBV5-1
d_gene: TRBD2
abundance: .
j_gene: TRBJ2-2
CDR3nt: TGCGCCAGCAGCTTGGGAGCGGGGTTCATGGCCACCGGGGAGCTGTTTTTT
CDR3aa: CASSLGAGFMATGELFF

v_gene: TRBV27
d_gene: TRBD2
abundance: .
j_gene: TRBJ2-7
CDR3nt: TGTGCCAGCAGTTTATCGGGTGCGGGGGGCGAGCAGTACTTC
CDR3aa: CASSLSGAGGEQYF

v_gene: TRBV28
d_gene: .
abundance: .
j_gene: TRBJ1-4
CDR3nt: TGTGCCAGCAGGTGGACAGCTGGTAATGAAAAACTGTTTTTT
CDR3aa: CASRWTAGNEKLFF

v_gene: TRBV5-1
d_gene: .
abundance: .
j_gene: TRBJ1-4
CDR3nt: TGCGCCAGCAGCTTGATAGACAGTTCGGGGGAAAAACTGTTTTTT
CDR3aa: CASSLIDSSGEKLFF

v_gene: TRBV2
d_gene: .
abundance: .
j_gene: TRBJ2-2
CDR3nt: TGTGCCTCAAGGGGTCCTCCGGCCGGGGAGCTGTTTTTT
CDR3aa: CASRGPPAGELFF

v_gene: TRBV28
d_gene: .
abundance: few
j_gene: TRBJ1-1
CDR3nt: TGTGCCAGCAATTACATGAACACTGAAGCTTTCTTT
CDR3aa: CASNYMNTEAFF

v_gene: TRBV28
d_gene: TRBD2
abundance: .
j_gene: TRBJ2-7
CDR3nt: TGTGCCAGCAGTCCCGGGGGACTAGCGGGAGGGCGCCGGGACGAGCAGTACTTC
CDR3aa: CASSPGGLAGGRRDEQYF

v_gene: TRBV7-2
d_gene: TRBD1
abundance: once
j_gene: TRBJ2-5
CDR3nt: TGTGCCAGCAGAGGGACAGGACGGTACCAAGAGACCCAGTACTTC
CDR3aa: CASRGTGRYQETQYF

v_gene: TRBV9
d_gene: TRBD2
abundance: .
j_gene: TRBJ2-3
CDR3nt: TGTGCCAGCAGCTCCGGGACTAGCGGGTTTAGCACAGATACGCAGTATTTT
CDR3aa: CASSSGTSGFSTDTQYF

v_gene: TRBV6-5
d_gene: TRBD1
abundance: .
j_gene: TRBJ1-2
CDR3nt: TGTGCCAGCAGCGTGACAGGGGATGGCTACACCTTC
CDR3aa: CASSVTGDGYTF

v_gene: TRBV7-9
d_gene: .
abundance: .
j_gene: TRBJ2-2
CDR3nt: TGTGCCAGCAGCGGCCAAGGGGGATCGCCGAATACCGGGGAGCTGTTTTTT
CDR3aa: CASSGQGGSPNTGELFF

v_gene: TRBV28
d_gene: TRBD1
abundance: .
j_gene: TRBJ1-4
CDR3nt: TGTGCCATCTCCGGGACAGGGTTGTGGGGACATGAAAAACTGTTTTTT
CDR3aa: CAISGTGLWGHEKLFF

v_gene: TRBV4-1
d_gene: .
abundance: once
j_gene: TRBJ2-1
CDR3nt: TGCGCCAGCAGCCAAGATCTCGTGACTCCGAGCTCCTACAATGAGCAGTTCTTC
CDR3aa: CASSQDLVTPSSYNEQFF

v_gene: TRBV19
d_gene: TRBD2
abundance: .
j_gene: TRBJ2-3
CDR3nt: TGTGCCAGTAGCACCCTAGCGGGAGTCGATACGCAGTATTTT
CDR3aa: CASSTLAGVDTQYF

v_gene: TRBV20-1
d_gene: .
abundance: .
j_gene: TRBJ1-1
CDR3nt: TGCAGTGCTCCCAGGGTCACTGAAGCTTTCTTT
CDR3aa: CSAPRVTEAFF

v_gene: TRBV28
d_gene: TRBD2
abundance: once
j_gene: TRBJ2-1
CDR3nt: TGTGCCAGCAGACCGTCTAGCGGGAGGGCCTACAATGAGCAGTTCTTC
CDR3aa: CASRPSSGRAYNEQFF

v_gene: TRBV19
d_gene: .
abundance: .
j_gene: TRBJ1-1
CDR3nt: TGTGCCAGTAGTATATCAGGGGTGAACACTGAAGCTTTCTTT
CDR3aa: CASSISGVNTEAFF